The 25 T cell receptor beta chains presented below share a single source sample, sequenced in a study of CD8+ T cells in alopecia areata. cDNA reverse transcribed from extracted RNA served as the sequencing template. Using immunoSEQ multiplex PCR, the repertoire was profiled, and TCRdb retains in-frame clones only, with some absent. The data contain about 170,000 clones, 58% of them singletons. The treatment is: oral pan-JAK inhibitor, 5-10 mg twice daily. This material consisted of CD4+ T cells sorted from blood, taken between weeks 55 and 65, from a patient treated with tofacitinib. Receptor source: a human donor with alopecia areata.

On this clone: The identical CDR3 is also encoded by other nucleotide sequences in the sample. The chain recombines TRBV29-1 with TRBJ1-1; D perhaps matches TRBD1 (5 bases). V lost 1 base and J lost 1, with 7 bases in between. The germline V gene encodes CDR1 SQVTM and CDR2 ANQGSEA. The CDR3 is made up of 13 amino acids. CDR3 nucleotides: TGCAGCGTTGAAGGCAGGGCGAACACTGAAGCTTTCTTT. This encodes CSVEGRANTEAFF.

The J gene is TRBJ2-3, the V gene TRBV7-9; D remains ambiguous. V was pared by 7 bases and J by 4 bases, with 15 bases between. Germline V lookup: CDR1 SEHNR, CDR2 FQNEAQ (reference sequence). The CDR3 consists of 14 residues. This CDR3 reads CASNQGFAADTQYF. The CDR3 DNA sequence: TGTGCCAGCAACCAAGGGTTCGCGGCAGATACGCAGTATTTT.

V and J are TRBV29-1 and TRBJ2-3; no clear D. Germline V lookup: CDR1 SQVTM, CDR2 ANQGSEA. This CDR3 has 12 amino acids. V shed 6 bases and J shed 2 bases, with 9 bases lying between them. CDR3: CSVESNTDTQYF. Here the CDR3 DNA reads TGCAGCGTCGAGTCCAACACAGATACGCAGTATTTT.

This clone appeared a few times. The V gene is TRBV18, the J gene TRBJ2-2; D uncertain. The CDR3 has 15 amino acids. Germline V gene lookup returns CDR1 KGHSH and CDR2 LQKENI. The ends were cut back, 1 base at V and 2 bases at J, with 8 bases in the middle. The CDR3 sequence is CASSPRQANTGELFF. The CDR3 bases are TGTGCCAGCTCACCACGGCAGGCAAACACCGGGGAGCTGTTTTTT.

The chain couples TRBV30 to TRBJ2-3; D is unresolved. The CDR3 is 11 amino acids. Between the trimmed V and J ends, which lost 2 bases and 4 bases, there was a span of 4 bases. Germline CDR1 reads GTSNPN; CDR2 reads SVGIG (reference sequence). CDR3 in DNA: TGTGCCTGGAGTAAACCAGATACGCAGTATTTT. It yields the protein CAWSKPDTQYF.

The chain links TRBV5-6 to TRBJ2-2; 7 positions match TRBD2. The junction had 8 bases not matched to a gene; V was cut back by 4 bases and J by 5 bases. The germline CDR1 and CDR2 sequences are SGHDT and YYEEEE. CDR3 length: 15 residues. The CDR3 sequence: CASSLGLVRTGELFF. As DNA, the CDR3 is TGTGCCAGCAGCCTCGGACTAGTCCGAACCGGGGAGCTGTTTTTT. Full variable domain (rest looked up from reference TRBV5-6 and TRBJ2-2): DAGVTQSPTHLIKTRGQQVTLRCSPKSGHDTVSWYQQALGQGPQFIFQYYEEEERQRGNFPDRFSGHQFPNYSSELNVNALLLGDSALYLCASSLGLVRTGELFFGEGSRLTVL.

V usage is TRBV6-1 and J usage is TRBJ1-2; D not resolved. Germline assignment: CDR1 MNHNS and CDR2 SASEGT. The CDR3 extends over 13 amino acids. With 1 base removed from V and 6 bases from J, the gap between germline ends came to 9 bases. CDR3 loop: CASSEVVNHGYTF. In nucleotides, the CDR3 is TGTGCCAGCAGTGAAGTGGTGAACCATGGCTACACCTTC.

This clone was seen repeatedly, ten times or more. The chain is built from TRBV5-1 and TRBJ2-7; perhaps TRBD2 as D (6 bases). Germline V gene lookup returns CDR1 SGHRS and CDR2 YFSETQ. The CDR3 covers 13 residues. Trimming left V 4 bases short and J 1 base short, with 9 bases between. CDR3 bases: TGCGCCAGCAGCGGCGGGACGTCCTACGAGCAGTACTTC. This sequence encodes CASSGGTSYEQYF.

The genes are TRBV6-1 and TRBJ2-5, with D uncertain. CDR3 size: 15 residues. Trimming stripped 4 bases from V and 5 bases from J, with 17 bases between. Germline-derived CDR1 and CDR2 are MNHNS and SASEGT. The CDR3 nucleotides are TGTGCCAGCAGTGGCGGCAGGTCAACCTGGGAGACCCAGTACTTC. Its protein is CASSGGRSTWETQYF.

CDR3 sequence (DNA): TGCAGTGTTACCTGGCGAGAAAAACTGTTTTTT. Its protein is CSVTWREKLFF. V is TRBV20-1 and J is TRBJ1-4; unclear D gene. V shed 7 bases and J shed 8 bases, with 11 bases lying between them. Germline V CDR1 and CDR2: DFQATT, SNEGSKA (reference sequence). The CDR3 runs 11 residues.

This clone was seen a handful of times. DNA for the CDR3: TGTGCCTGGAGTGTACGGACTAGCGGGGCCCACGAGACCCAGTACTTC. It specifies CAWSVRTSGAHETQYF. The genes are TRBV30 and TRBJ2-5; 12 bases map to TRBD2. Per the germline V gene, CDR1 is GTSNPN and CDR2 is SVGIG (reference sequence). V shed 0 bases, J shed 5 bases, and the junction held 7 bases outside the gene matches. This CDR3 comprises 16 residues.

This chain links TRBV11-2 with TRBJ1-6; maybe TRBD1 (5 bases). Germline CDR1 SGHAT, CDR2 FQNNGV. The CDR3 extends over 16 amino acids. V lost 5 bases and J lost 7, with 18 bases in between. Here the CDR3 DNA reads TGTGCCAGCAGCCTCACCCCGGGGCCGGGGAATTCACCCCTCCACTTT. This encodes CASSLTPGPGNSPLHF.

This clone appeared once. An end of the junction differs from the germline gene, which may be a read error. This chain joins TRBV5-6 and TRBJ2-1; D is unclear. This CDR3 has 8 residues. Germline V CDR1 and CDR2: SGHDT, YYEEEE. The CDR3 is CASTPTLF. The CDR3 DNA sequence: TGTGCCAGCACCCCGACCCTCTTC. Full variable domain (remainder filled in from reference TRBV5-6 and TRBJ2-1): DAGVTQSPTHLIKTRGQQVTLRCSPKSGHDTVSWYQQALGQGPQFIFQYYEEEERQRGNFPDRFSGHQFPNYSSELNVNALLLGDSALYLCASTPTLFGPGTRLTVL.

The chain couples TRBV10-3 to TRBJ1-1; TRBD1 matches at 10 bases. V lost 9 bases, J lost 5 bases, and 9 bases stayed unmatched. The germline gives CDR1 ENHRY, CDR2 SYGVKD. The CDR3 loop spans 14 amino acids. The DNA for the CDR3 is TGTGCCATAACAGGGACAGGGGAGCAGACTGAAGCTTTCTTT. It encodes CAITGTGEQTEAFF.

V is TRBV25-1 and J is TRBJ1-1, with TRBD1 as a possible D gene (5 bases). Trimming took 6 bases from V and 1 from J, leaving 12 bases between them. Germline V gives CDR1 MGHDK, CDR2 SYGVNS. This CDR3 region has 14 residues. The CDR3 sequence is CASSRLGGNTEAFF. CDR3 coding DNA: TGTGCCAGCAGCCGCTTGGGGGGGAACACTGAAGCTTTCTTT.

The genes are TRBV19 and TRBJ2-6; weak D call: TRBD1 (6 bases). CDR1 LNHDA and CDR2 SQIVND come from the germline V gene (reference sequence). V lost 7 bases, J lost 0 bases, and 13 bases lay in between. The CDR3 extends over 16 amino acids. In DNA form, the CDR3 reads TGTGCCAGTACCAACAGGGTGCGCTCTGGGGCCAACGTCCTGACTTTC. Amino acid sequence: CASTNRVRSGANVLTF.

V usage is TRBV5-1 and J usage is TRBJ2-1, with 7 bases that match TRBD1. Looked up from germline, CDR1 is SGHRS and CDR2 is YFSETQ. With V trimmed by 5 bases and J by 5 bases, 7 bases remained unmatched. This CDR3 region has 14 residues. CDR3 nucleotide sequence: TGCGCCAGCAGACTGGGACAGACAAACAATGAGCAGTTCTTC. Its translation is CASRLGQTNNEQFF. Full variable domain (missing parts from reference TRBV5-1 and TRBJ2-1): KAGVTQTPRYLIKTRGQQVTLSCSPISGHRSVSWYQQTPGQGLQFLFEYFSETQRNKGNFPGRFSGRQFSNSRSEMNVSTLELGDSALYLCASRLGQTNNEQFFGPGTRLTVL.

This clone showed up just a few times. This sequence joins TRBV7-3 and TRBJ1-6, with 11 bases that match TRBD1. CDR1 SGHTA and CDR2 FQGTGA come from the germline V gene. The ends lost 5 bases at V and 5 bases at J; junction bases unmatched: 8. The CDR3 sequence is 17 residues long. CDR3 amino acids: CASSPRTGGVDNSPLHF. Written as DNA, the CDR3 is TGTGCCAGCAGCCCAAGGACAGGGGGCGTAGATAATTCACCCCTCCACTTT.

This chain connects TRBV5-1 to TRBJ1-1; no firm D call. The germline V and J ends were trimmed by 0 bases and 4 bases, with 13 bases remaining between them. Germline-derived CDR1 and CDR2 are SGHRS and YFSETQ. This CDR3 has 15 residues. The CDR3 is CASSLDAGIGTEAFF. The CDR3 nucleotides are TGCGCCAGCAGCTTGGATGCGGGGATTGGCACTGAAGCTTTCTTT.

This sequence joins TRBV27 and TRBJ1-5; the D gene is possibly TRBD1 (5 bases). The CDR3 has 16 residues. Per germline, CDR1 MNHEY and CDR2 SMNVEV (reference sequence). V was pared by 5 bases and J by 0 bases, with 14 bases between. The CDR3 DNA reads as TGTGCCAGCAGTCCACGGGACGTCAATAGCAATCAGCCCCAGCATTTT. Translating gives CASSPRDVNSNQPQHF.

The chain joins TRBV7-9 to TRBJ1-2; D ambiguous. Germline-derived CDR1 and CDR2 are SEHNR and FQNEAQ (reference sequence). With 5 bases removed from V and 7 bases from J, the gap between germline ends came to 11 bases. The CDR3 contains 12 residues. This chain's CDR3 is CASSVERAGYTF. The CDR3 nucleotides read TGTGCCAGCAGCGTAGAGCGGGCTGGCTACACCTTC.

This clone has just a few counts. The chain links TRBV30 to TRBJ2-1, with a tentative D call TRBD1 (7 bases). The germline CDR1 and CDR2 sequences are GTSNPN and SVGIG (reference sequence). Trimming left V 2 bases short and J 2 bases short, with 13 bases between. This CDR3 has 15 amino acids. The CDR3 DNA reads TGTGCCTGGAGTCCCCAGGGGGGTGCCTACAATGAGCAGTTCTTC. It yields the protein CAWSPQGGAYNEQFF.

The V gene is TRBV6-5, the J gene TRBJ2-3, with D perhaps matching TRBD2 (6 bases). V was shortened by 6 bases and J by 1 base, with 14 bases between the two germline ends. This CDR3 is built from 15 residues. Per the germline V gene, CDR1 is MNHEY and CDR2 is SVGAGI. CDR3 sequence reads: CASRRGTRGTDTQYF. The CDR3 DNA is TGTGCCAGCAGACGCGGGACCCGGGGCACAGATACGCAGTATTTT.

This clone was counted at least ten times. The DNA of the CDR3 is TGTGCCAGCATGAAGGGGACTACCTCCTACGAGCAGTACTTC. Translating it yields CASMKGTTSYEQYF. The chain combines TRBV27 with TRBJ2-7, with 7 bases identical to TRBD2. V dropped 7 bases and J dropped 0; count of bases not matched to a gene: 6. The length of the CDR3 is 14 residues. Germline V CDR1 and CDR2: MNHEY, SMNVEV (reference sequence).

This clone was seen more than once but under ten times. The rearrangement joins TRBV29-1 to TRBJ1-2; perhaps TRBD1 as D (6 bases). The CDR3 has 15 amino acids. Germline-derived CDR1 and CDR2 are SQVTM and ANQGSEA. Trimming took 1 base from V and 1 from J, leaving 13 bases between them. CDR3 in DNA: TGCAGCGTTGAAGGTGTTGCAGGGGATAACTATGGCTACACCTTC. Translating it yields CSVEGVAGDNYGYTF.